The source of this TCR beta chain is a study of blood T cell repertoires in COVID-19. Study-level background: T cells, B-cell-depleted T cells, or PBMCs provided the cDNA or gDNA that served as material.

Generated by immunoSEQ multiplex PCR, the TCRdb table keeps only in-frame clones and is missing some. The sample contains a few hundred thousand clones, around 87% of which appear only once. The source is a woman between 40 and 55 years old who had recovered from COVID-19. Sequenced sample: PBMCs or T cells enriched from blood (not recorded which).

CDR3 residues: CASSRGQGPRMNTEAFF. The CDR3, as DNA: TGCGCCAGCAGCCGTGGACAGGGGCCGCGAATGAACACTGAAGCTTTCTTT. The J gene is TRBJ1-1, the V gene TRBV10-2, with 9 positions matching TRBD1. J lost 0 bases, V lost 6 bases, and 11 bases had no gene match. The CDR3 covers 17 residues. The germline CDR1 and CDR2 sequences are WSHSY and SAAADI.